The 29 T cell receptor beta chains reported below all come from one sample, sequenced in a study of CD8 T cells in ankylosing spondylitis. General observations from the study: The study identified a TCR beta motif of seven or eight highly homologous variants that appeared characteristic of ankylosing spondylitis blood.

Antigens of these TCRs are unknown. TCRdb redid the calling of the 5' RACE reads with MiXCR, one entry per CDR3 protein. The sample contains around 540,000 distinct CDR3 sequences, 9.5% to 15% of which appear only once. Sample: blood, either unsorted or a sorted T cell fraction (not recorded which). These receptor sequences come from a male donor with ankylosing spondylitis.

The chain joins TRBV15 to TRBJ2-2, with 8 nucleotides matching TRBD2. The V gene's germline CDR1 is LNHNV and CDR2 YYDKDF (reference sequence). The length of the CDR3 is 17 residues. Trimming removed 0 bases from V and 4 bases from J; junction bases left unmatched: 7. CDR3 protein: CATSRDSGVWSTGELFF. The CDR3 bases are TGTGCCACCAGCAGAGATAGCGGGGTGTGGTCCACCGGGGAGCTGTTTTTT.

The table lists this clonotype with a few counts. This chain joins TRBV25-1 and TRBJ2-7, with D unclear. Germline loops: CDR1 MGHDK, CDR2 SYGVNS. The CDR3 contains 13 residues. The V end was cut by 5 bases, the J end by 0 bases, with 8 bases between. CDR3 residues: CASSWRYSYEQYF. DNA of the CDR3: TGTGCCAGCAGTTGGCGGTACTCCTACGAGCAGTACTTC.

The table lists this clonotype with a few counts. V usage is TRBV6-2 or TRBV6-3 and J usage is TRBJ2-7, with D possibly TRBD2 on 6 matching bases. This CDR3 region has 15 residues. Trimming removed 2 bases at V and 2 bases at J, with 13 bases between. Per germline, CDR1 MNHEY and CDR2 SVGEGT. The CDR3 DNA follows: TGTGCCAGCAGTTACGGGTTAGCGGCAACCTACGAGCAGTACTTC. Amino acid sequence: CASSYGLAATYEQYF.

Written as DNA, the CDR3 is TGTGCCAGCAGCCAATCTGGGACAGCCTACGAGCAGTACGTC. This codes for CASSQSGTAYEQYV. The chain combines TRBV16 with TRBJ2-7; 7 bases fit TRBD1. The CDR3 has 14 amino acids. Germline V gives CDR1 KGHSY, CDR2 FQNENV. V lost 0 bases, J lost 2 bases, and 1 base stayed unmatched.

The CDR3 bases are TGTGCCAGCACAAACCGGGAGCGTGGGACAGATACGCAGTATTTT. This gives the protein CASTNRERGTDTQYF. V is TRBV27 and J is TRBJ2-3; D is perhaps TRBD2 (6 bases). CDR3 length: 15 amino acids. V lost 7 bases to trimming and J lost 3 bases, with 17 bases between them. Germline V lookup: CDR1 MNHEY, CDR2 SMNVEV (reference sequence).

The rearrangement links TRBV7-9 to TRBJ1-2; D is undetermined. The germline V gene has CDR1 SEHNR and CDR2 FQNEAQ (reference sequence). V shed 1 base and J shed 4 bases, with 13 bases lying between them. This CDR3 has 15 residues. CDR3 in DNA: TGTGCCAGCAGCTTAGTAGGGTCTCAGCTCTATGGCTACACCTTC. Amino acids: CASSLVGSQLYGYTF.

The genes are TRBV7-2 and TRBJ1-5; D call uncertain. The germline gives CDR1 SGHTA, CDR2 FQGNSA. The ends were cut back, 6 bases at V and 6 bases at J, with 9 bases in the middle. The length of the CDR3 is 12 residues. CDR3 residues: CASSEQTQPQHF. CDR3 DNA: TGTGCCAGCAGTGAGCAGACTCAGCCCCAGCATTTT.

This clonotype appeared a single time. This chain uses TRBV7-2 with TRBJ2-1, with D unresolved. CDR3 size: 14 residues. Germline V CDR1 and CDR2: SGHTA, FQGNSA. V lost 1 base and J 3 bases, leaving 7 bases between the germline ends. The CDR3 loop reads CASSLVALYNEQFF. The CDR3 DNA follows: TGTGCCAGCAGCTTAGTGGCGCTCTACAATGAGCAGTTCTTC.

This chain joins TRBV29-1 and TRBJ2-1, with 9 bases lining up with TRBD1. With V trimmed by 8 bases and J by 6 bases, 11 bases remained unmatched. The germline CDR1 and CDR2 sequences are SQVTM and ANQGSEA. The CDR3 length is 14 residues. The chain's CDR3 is CSTEGRTGANEQFF. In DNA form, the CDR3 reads TGCAGCACTGAGGGACGGACAGGGGCCAATGAGCAGTTCTTC.

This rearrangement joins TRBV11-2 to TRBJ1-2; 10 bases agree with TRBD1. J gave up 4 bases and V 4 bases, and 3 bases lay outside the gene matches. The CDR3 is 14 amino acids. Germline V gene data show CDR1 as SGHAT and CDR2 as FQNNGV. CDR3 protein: CASSSRQGAYGYTF. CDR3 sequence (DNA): TGTGCCAGCAGCTCTAGACAGGGGGCCTATGGCTACACCTTC.

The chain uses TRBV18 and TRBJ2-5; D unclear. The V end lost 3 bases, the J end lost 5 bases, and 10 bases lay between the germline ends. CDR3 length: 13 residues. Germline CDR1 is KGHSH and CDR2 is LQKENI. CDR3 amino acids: CASSPMSTETQYF. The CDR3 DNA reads TGTGCCAGCTCACCGATGAGTACGGAGACCCAGTACTTC.

CDR3 amino acids: CASSARGTAGDNEQFF. In DNA, the CDR3 is TGCGCCAGCAGCGCCCGCGGGACAGCCGGGGACAATGAGCAGTTCTTC. The chain recombines TRBV5-1 with TRBJ2-1; possible D gene TRBD1, 7 bases. Germline V gene lookup returns CDR1 SGHRS and CDR2 YFSETQ. The CDR3 contains 16 residues. V shed 4 bases and J shed 5 bases, with 19 bases lying between them.

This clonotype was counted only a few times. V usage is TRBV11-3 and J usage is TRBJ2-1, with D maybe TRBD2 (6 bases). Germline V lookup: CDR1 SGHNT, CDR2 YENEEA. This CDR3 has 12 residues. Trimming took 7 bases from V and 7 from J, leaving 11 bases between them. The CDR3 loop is CASTGLGNEQFF. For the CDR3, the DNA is TGTGCCAGCACGGGACTCGGGAATGAGCAGTTCTTC.

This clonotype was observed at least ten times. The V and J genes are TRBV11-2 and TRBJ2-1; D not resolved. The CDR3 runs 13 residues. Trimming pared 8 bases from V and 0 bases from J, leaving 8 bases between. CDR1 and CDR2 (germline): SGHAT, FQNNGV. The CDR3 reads CASAGSSYNEQFF. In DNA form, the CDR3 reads TGTGCCAGCGCAGGAAGCTCCTACAATGAGCAGTTCTTC.

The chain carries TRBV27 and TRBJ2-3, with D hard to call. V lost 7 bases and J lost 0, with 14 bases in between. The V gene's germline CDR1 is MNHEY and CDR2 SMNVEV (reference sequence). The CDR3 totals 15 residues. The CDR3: CASTPYPHSTDTQYF. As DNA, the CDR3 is TGTGCCAGCACCCCGTATCCCCATAGCACAGATACGCAGTATTTT.

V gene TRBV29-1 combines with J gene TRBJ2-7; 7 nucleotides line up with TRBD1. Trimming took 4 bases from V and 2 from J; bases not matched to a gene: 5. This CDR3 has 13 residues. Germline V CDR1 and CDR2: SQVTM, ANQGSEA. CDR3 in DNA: TGCAGCGTTGGGACAGGTGGCACCTACGAGCAGTACTTC. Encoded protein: CSVGTGGTYEQYF.

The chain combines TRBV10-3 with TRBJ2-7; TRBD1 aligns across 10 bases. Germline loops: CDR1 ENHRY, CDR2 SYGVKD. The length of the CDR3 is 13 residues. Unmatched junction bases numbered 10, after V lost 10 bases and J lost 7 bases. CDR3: CASPEGQGYEQYF. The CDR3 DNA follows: TGTGCCAGCCCCGAGGGACAGGGGTATGAGCAGTACTTC.

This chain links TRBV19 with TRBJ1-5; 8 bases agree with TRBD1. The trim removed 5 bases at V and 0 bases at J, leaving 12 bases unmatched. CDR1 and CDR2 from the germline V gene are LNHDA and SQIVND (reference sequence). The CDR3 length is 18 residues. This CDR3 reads CASSSGRDRRDSNQPQHF. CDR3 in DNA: TGTGCCAGTAGTTCAGGCCGGGACAGGCGAGATAGCAATCAGCCCCAGCATTTT.

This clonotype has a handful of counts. For the CDR3, the DNA is TGTGCCAGCAGTCAGGACATCTCAGATACGCAGTATTTT. Protein sequence: CASSQDISDTQYF. This chain connects TRBV2 to TRBJ2-3; maybe TRBD1 (5 bases). The CDR3 is made up of 13 amino acids. V lost 5 bases to trimming and J lost 4 bases, with 10 bases between them. Germline V CDR1 and CDR2: SNHLY, FYNNEI.

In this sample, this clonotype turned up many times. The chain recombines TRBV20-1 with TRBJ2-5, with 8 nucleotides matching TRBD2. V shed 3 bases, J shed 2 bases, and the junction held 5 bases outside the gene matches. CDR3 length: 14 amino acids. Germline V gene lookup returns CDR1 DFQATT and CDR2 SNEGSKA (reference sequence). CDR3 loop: CSASTGGGQETQYF. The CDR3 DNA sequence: TGCAGTGCTAGCACGGGAGGGGGGCAAGAGACCCAGTACTTC.

Here the CDR3 reads CASSTGLGFQFF. The DNA of the CDR3 is TGTGCCAGCAGTACCGGGTTAGGTTTCCAGTTCTTC. V gene TRBV6-2 or TRBV6-3 combines with J gene TRBJ2-1; no clear D. Germline values: CDR1 MNHEY, CDR2 SVGEGT. The CDR3 sequence is 12 residues long. V lost 5 bases and J lost 13, with 15 bases in between.

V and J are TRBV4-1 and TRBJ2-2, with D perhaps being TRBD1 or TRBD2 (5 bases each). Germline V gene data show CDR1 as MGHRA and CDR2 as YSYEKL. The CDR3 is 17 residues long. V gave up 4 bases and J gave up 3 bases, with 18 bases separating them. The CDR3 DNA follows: TGCGCCAGCAGCCCAACCGGGACCCGAGGGGACACCGGGGAGCTGTTTTTT. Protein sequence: CASSPTGTRGDTGELFF.

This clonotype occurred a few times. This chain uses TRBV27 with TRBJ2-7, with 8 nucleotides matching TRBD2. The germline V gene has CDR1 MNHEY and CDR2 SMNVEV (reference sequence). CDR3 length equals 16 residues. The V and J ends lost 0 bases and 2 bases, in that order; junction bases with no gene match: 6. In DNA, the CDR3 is TGTGCCAGCAGTTTATCTAGCGGGATTGTGCCCTACGAGCAGTACTTC. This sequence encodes CASSLSSGIVPYEQYF.

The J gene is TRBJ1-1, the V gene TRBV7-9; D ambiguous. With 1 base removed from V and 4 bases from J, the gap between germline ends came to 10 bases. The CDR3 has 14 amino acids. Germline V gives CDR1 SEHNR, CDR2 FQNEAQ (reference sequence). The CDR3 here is CASSLVREPTEAFF. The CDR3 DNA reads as TGTGCCAGCAGCTTAGTGCGGGAGCCCACTGAAGCTTTCTTT.

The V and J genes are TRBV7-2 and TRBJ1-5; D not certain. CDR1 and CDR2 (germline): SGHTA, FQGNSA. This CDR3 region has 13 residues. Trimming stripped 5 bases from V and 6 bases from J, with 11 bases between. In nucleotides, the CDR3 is TGTGCCAGCAGCCGCGAGGGAGTTCAGCCCCAGCATTTT. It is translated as CASSREGVQPQHF.

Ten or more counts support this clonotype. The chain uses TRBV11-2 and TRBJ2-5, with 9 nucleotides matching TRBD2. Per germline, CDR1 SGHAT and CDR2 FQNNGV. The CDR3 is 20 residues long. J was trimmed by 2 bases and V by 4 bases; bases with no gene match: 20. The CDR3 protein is CASSSITTEDSGRVQETQYF. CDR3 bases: TGTGCCAGCAGCTCCATTACGACAGAGGATAGCGGGAGAGTACAAGAGACCCAGTACTTC. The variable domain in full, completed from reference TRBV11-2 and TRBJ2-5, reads EAGVAQSPRYKIIEKRQSVAFWCNPISGHATLYWYQQILGQGPKLLIQFQNNGVVDDSQLPKDRFSAERLKGVDSTLKIQPAKLEDSAVYLCASSSITTEDSGRVQETQYFGPGTRLLVL.

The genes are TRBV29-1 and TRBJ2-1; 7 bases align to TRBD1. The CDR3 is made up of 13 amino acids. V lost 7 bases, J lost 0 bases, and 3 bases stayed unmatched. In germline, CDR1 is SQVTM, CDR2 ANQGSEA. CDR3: CSARTGSYNEQFF. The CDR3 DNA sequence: TGCAGCGCCCGGACAGGCTCCTACAATGAGCAGTTCTTC.

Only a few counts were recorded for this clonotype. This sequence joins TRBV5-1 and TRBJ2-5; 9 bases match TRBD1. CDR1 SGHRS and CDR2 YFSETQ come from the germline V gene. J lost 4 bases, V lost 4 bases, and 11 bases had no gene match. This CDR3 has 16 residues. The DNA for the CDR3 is TGCGCCAGCAGCCCCGGGGACAGGGACGTTTTAGAGACCCAGTACTTC. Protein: CASSPGDRDVLETQYF.

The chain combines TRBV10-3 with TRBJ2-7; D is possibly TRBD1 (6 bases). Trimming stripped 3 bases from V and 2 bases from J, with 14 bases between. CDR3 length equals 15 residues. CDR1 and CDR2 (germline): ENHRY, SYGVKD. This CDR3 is CAISESGALTYEQYF. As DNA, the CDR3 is TGTGCCATCAGTGAATCAGGGGCTCTTACCTACGAGCAGTACTTC.